This T cell receptor (beta chain) was observed in a study of graft-versus-host responses after intestinal transplantation. Responder cells labeled with CFSE (around 200,000) were co-plated with irradiated stimulator cells labeled with violet dye (around 200,000). Germline V CDR1 and CDR2: SGHVS, FQNEAQ. V lost 5 bases and J 4 bases, leaving 8 bases between the germline ends. The CDR3 is 12 amino acids. This table comes from immunoSEQ multiplex PCR, and its TCRdb copy is limited to in-frame clones, with some not included. The table shows 20,000 to 25,000 clones, with about 41% occurring only once. This sequence was found in a human patient who was an organ donor for intestinal transplantation. The V gene is TRBV7-8, the J gene TRBJ1-2; D gene unclear. The input for sequencing was alloreactive CD8+ T cells from a mixed lymphocyte reaction culture, taken before transplantation. The subset is: CFSE-low proliferating T cells sorted from roughly six-day pre-transplant mixed lymphocyte reaction (GvH or HvG direction). The CDR3 sequence is CASSLGSYGYTF. The CDR3 nucleotides are TGTGCCAGCAGCCTAGGGTCCTATGGCTACACCTTC.